A single sample gave rise to the 14 T cell receptor beta chains below, sequenced in a study of T cell responses to AZD1222 COVID-19 vaccine (dated by TCRdb to the early 2020s). The sample's time point, from its label and the paper: baseline before first vaccination. The library was prepared using the immunoSEQ multiplex PCR assay. The clones in this table, taken by TCRdb from immuneACCESS, are in-frame only. Not every clone is retained; where verified, under half of the shortfall comes from an unresolved V gene, and the cause of the rest is unknown. In this sample the table shows 100,000 or so clones, about 92% of which occur a single time. 1% to 1.5% of the sample belongs to the ten largest clones. Sequencing was performed on peripheral blood, taken on day 0 of AZD1222 vaccination. These receptor sequences come from an adult in good health.

CDR3: CSAAWAGVNEKLFF. DNA for the CDR3: TGCAGCGCAGCCTGGGCGGGTGTTAATGAAAAACTGTTTTTT. The chain combines TRBV29-1 with TRBJ1-4; D is undetermined. The V and J ends lost 7 bases and 4 bases respectively, with 16 bases between them. The CDR3 loop spans 14 amino acids. Germline V gene data show CDR1 as SQVTM and CDR2 as ANQGSEA.

The rearrangement links TRBV29-1 to TRBJ1-4, with a weak D call TRBD1 (5 bases). Germline values: CDR1 SQVTM, CDR2 ANQGSEA. The V gene lost 6 bases and the J gene lost 3 bases, with 14 bases spanning the gap. This CDR3 is 14 amino acids long. CDR3 residues: CSVMTVLSNEKLFF. The CDR3 DNA sequence: TGCAGCGTCATGACAGTTCTTTCTAATGAAAAACTGTTTTTT.

The rearrangement links TRBV28 to TRBJ2-1, with 7 bases lining up with TRBD1. The CDR3 runs to 14 residues. Germline CDR1 is MDHEN and CDR2 is SYDVKM. J was trimmed by 10 bases and V by 3 bases; bases with no gene match: 9. In nucleotides, the CDR3 is TGTGCCAGCAGTTTCGCGTTAGGGGGCCGGGAGCAGTTCTTC. Translation gives CASSFALGGREQFF.

V gene TRBV19 combines with J gene TRBJ1-5, with 7 bases matching TRBD1. Germline lookup yields CDR1 LNHDA and CDR2 SQIVND (reference sequence). The CDR3 length is 14 residues. V dropped 7 bases and J dropped 2; count of bases not matched to a gene: 5. CDR3 residues: CASTRQGGNQPQHF. The CDR3 DNA reads as TGTGCCAGTACCAGACAGGGCGGCAATCAGCCCCAGCATTTT.

The chain has TRBV5-5 and TRBJ2-3; D gene ambiguous. Between the trimmed V and J ends, which lost 0 bases and 6 bases, there was a span of 14 bases. Germline V gene lookup returns CDR1 SGHKS and CDR2 YYEKEE (reference sequence). The CDR3 contains 15 residues. CDR3 region: CASSLDPTRMDTQYF. In DNA, the CDR3 is TGTGCCAGCAGCTTGGACCCGACCCGAATGGATACGCAGTATTTT. Combining the CDR3 with reference TRBV5-5 and TRBJ2-3 gives the whole variable domain DAGVTQSPTHLIKTRGQQVTLRCSPISGHKSVSWYQQVLGQGPQFIFQYYEKEERGRGNFPDRFSARQFPNYSSELNVNALLLGDSALYLCASSLDPTRMDTQYFGPGTRLTVL.

The chain links TRBV19 to TRBJ2-3; D gene ambiguous. Germline-derived CDR1 and CDR2 are LNHDA and SQIVND (reference sequence). Trimming shortened V by 7 bases and J by 6 bases, and 8 bases separated the two germline ends. The length of the CDR3 is 11 residues. The CDR3 sequence is CASTTGDTQYF. CDR3 bases: TGTGCCAGTACCACCGGGGATACGCAGTATTTT. The full variable domain, completed using reference TRBV19 and TRBJ2-3, is DGGITQSPKYLFRKEGQNVTLSCEQNLNHDAMYWYRQDPGQGLRLIYYSQIVNDFQKGDIAEGYSVSREKKESFPLTVTSAQKNPTAFYLCASTTGDTQYFGPGTRLTVL.

The chain joins TRBV12-3 or TRBV12-4 to TRBJ2-5, with TRBD2 as a possible D gene (6 bases). Trimming took off 6 bases at V and 11 bases at J, with 16 bases between the two ends. The CDR3 has 12 amino acids. The chain's CDR3 is CASSPASGVQYF. In nucleotides, the CDR3 is TGTGCCAGCAGCCCCGCCTCGGGAGTACAGTACTTC.

This clone was recorded once. The CDR3 DNA follows: TGTGCCAGCAGCTCCCGAGGGGCAAGCTCCTATAATTCACCCCTCCACTTT. It translates to CASSSRGASSYNSPLHF. The chain recombines TRBV7-2 with TRBJ1-6; weak D call: TRBD1 (5 bases). Per germline, CDR1 SGHTA and CDR2 FQGNSA. The CDR3 is made up of 17 amino acids. The V gene lost 4 bases and the J gene lost 0 bases, with 13 bases spanning the gap.

The chain is built from TRBV5-1 and TRBJ1-5; 7 bases agree with TRBD1. Germline trimming cut 4 bases from V and 0 bases from J; bases unmatched to any gene: 4. The CDR3 has 15 residues. The V gene's germline CDR1 is SGHRS and CDR2 YFSETQ. The CDR3 sequence: CASSARGNSNQPQHF. The CDR3 DNA reads as TGCGCCAGCAGCGCCAGGGGGAATAGCAATCAGCCCCAGCATTTT.

Here the CDR3 DNA reads TGTGCCAGCAGCTTAGGCGGCGGCAATCAGCCCCAGCATTTT. Translation: CASSLGGGNQPQHF. The genes are TRBV7-2 and TRBJ1-5; D not certain. The CDR3 is 14 amino acids. CDR1 and CDR2 (germline): SGHTA, FQGNSA. V was cut by 1 base and J by 2 bases, with 6 bases left in between.

This chain uses TRBV4-2 with TRBJ2-7; D gene unclear. The germline CDR1 and CDR2 sequences are LGHNA and YNFKEQ. The CDR3 is made up of 14 amino acids. V was clipped by 1 base and J by 5 bases, with 12 bases between them. The CDR3 nucleotides read TGTGCCAGCAGCCAAGGGGCCATCACCCACGAGCAGTACTTC. This encodes CASSQGAITHEQYF.

V and J are TRBV29-1 and TRBJ1-2, with D uncertain. The CDR3 covers 12 residues. From germline, CDR1 is SQVTM and CDR2 ANQGSEA. Trimming took 5 bases from V and 8 from J, leaving 15 bases between them. CDR3 coding DNA: TGCAGCGTTTTCATTTACAGTGACGGCTACACCTTC. It yields the protein CSVFIYSDGYTF.

For this clone: This sample includes further DNA sequences coding for the same CDR3. The V and J genes are TRBV18 and TRBJ1-1; a possible D gene is TRBD1 (5 bases). V lost 1 base and J lost 0, with 6 bases in between. Germline-derived CDR1 and CDR2 are KGHSH and LQKENI. CDR3 length equals 14 residues. The CDR3 coding sequence is TGTGCCAGCTCACCACAGGGGATGAACACTGAAGCTTTCTTT. Its translation: CASSPQGMNTEAFF.

This rearrangement joins TRBV30 to TRBJ1-2; D is unclear. The CDR3 runs to 12 residues. V was shortened by 1 base and J by 3 bases, with 6 bases between the two germline ends. The V gene's germline CDR1 is GTSNPN and CDR2 SVGIG (reference sequence). The CDR3: CAWSDLDYGYTF. The DNA for the CDR3 is TGTGCCTGGAGTGACCTGGACTATGGCTACACCTTC.